This T cell receptor (beta chain) was retrieved from a study of cytomegalovirus exposure and HLA in healthy donors. Only in-frame clones appear in the TCRdb table, and some are missing; sequencing was by immunoSEQ multiplex PCR. In the table there are around 250,000 clones, 90% of which are singletons. General study points: Subsequent analysis found a tendency for first-cohort TCR clusters to co-occur within the 120 validation repertoires.

CDR3 length: 18 residues. Trimming took off 2 bases at V and 1 base at J, with 18 bases between the two ends. Germline lookup yields CDR1 MNHEY and CDR2 SMNVEV (reference sequence). About this clone: Antigen specificity is unknown.

Sample: PBMCs. This clonotype was sampled from a woman between 18 and 29 years old in good health and CMV-seronegative. The chain uses TRBV27 and TRBJ2-1; maybe TRBD2 (6 bases). CDR3 nucleotides: TGTGCCAGCAGTTTACAGATTTATAGCGGTACATCCTACAATGAGCAGTTCTTC. Translation: CASSLQIYSGTSYNEQFF.